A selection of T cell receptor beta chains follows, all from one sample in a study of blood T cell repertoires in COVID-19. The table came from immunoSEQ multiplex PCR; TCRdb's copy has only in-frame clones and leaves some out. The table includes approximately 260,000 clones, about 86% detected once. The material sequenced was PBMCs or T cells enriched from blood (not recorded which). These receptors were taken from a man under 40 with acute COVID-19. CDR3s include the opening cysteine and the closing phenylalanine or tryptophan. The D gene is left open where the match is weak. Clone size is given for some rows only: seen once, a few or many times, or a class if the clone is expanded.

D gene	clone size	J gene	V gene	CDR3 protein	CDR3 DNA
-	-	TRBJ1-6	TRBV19	CASSIPGGPLHF	TGTGCCAGTAGTATCCCAGGTGGACCCCTCCACTTT
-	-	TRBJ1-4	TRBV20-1	CSASRPAGEKLFF	TGCAGTGCTAGTAGACCAGCAGGCGAAAAACTGTTTTTT
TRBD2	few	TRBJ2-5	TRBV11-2	CASSPTSGRAAWYF	TGTGCCAGCTCCCCGACTAGCGGGAGGGCGGCCTGGTACTTC
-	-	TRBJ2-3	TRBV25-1	CASSEFPTGSQSDTQYF	TGTGCCAGCAGTGAATTCCCTACAGGATCCCAGTCAGATACGCAGTATTTT
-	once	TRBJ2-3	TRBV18	CASSPIPLATDTQYF	TGTGCCAGCTCACCAATCCCCCTGGCTACAGATACGCAGTATTTT
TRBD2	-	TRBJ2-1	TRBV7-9	CASSARLAGQFF	TGTGCCAGCAGCGCACGACTAGCGGGACAGTTCTTC
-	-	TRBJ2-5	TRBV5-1	CASGEGGMTPQETQYF	TGTGCCAGCGGTGAGGGGGGGATGACCCCCCAAGAGACCCAGTACTTC
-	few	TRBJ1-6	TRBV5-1	CASSSGQNNSPLHF	TGCGCCAGCAGTTCTGGACAGAATAATTCACCCCTCCACTTT
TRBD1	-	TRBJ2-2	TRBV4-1	CASSQKQGYTGELFF	TGCGCCAGCAGCCAAAAACAGGGGTACACCGGGGAGCTGTTTTTT
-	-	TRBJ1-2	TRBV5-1	CASSLDSAAPNYGYTF	TGCGCCAGCAGCTTGGATTCGGCGGCTCCTAACTATGGCTACACCTTC
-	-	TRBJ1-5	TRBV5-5	CASSSTAQSNQPQHF	TGTGCCAGCAGCTCCACGGCACAGTCCAATCAGCCCCAGCATTTT
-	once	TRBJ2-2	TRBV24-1	CATSDPRQRSGELFF	TGTGCCACCAGTGATCCGAGACAGCGATCCGGGGAGCTGTTTTTT
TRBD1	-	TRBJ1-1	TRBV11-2	CASSHFTSQGPNTEAFF	TGTGCCAGCAGCCACTTTACCTCACAGGGGCCAAACACTGAAGCTTTCTTT
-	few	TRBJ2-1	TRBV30	CAWTSQRGEQFF	TGTGCCTGGACGTCCCAAAGGGGTGAGCAGTTCTTC
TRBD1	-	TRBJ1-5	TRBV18	CASSTAPGGSNQPQHF	TGTGCCAGCTCAACAGCCCCAGGGGGGAGCAATCAGCCCCAGCATTTT
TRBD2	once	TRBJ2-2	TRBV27	CASSPQGGMAGELFF	TGTGCCAGCAGTCCCCAGGGAGGGATGGCCGGGGAGCTGTTTTTT
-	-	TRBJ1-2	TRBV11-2	CASSPLGTVNYGYTF	TGTGCCAGCAGTCCACTGGGCACCGTCAACTATGGCTACACCTTC
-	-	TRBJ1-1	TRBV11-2	CASSYAGGKDTEAFF	TGTGCCAGCAGCTACGCCGGGGGAAAGGACACTGAAGCTTTCTTT
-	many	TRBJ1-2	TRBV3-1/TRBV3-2	CASSQDASRTRGYTF	TGTGCCAGCAGCCAAGATGCTAGTAGGACTCGTGGCTACACCTTC
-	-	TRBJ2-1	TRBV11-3	CASSRPRGYNEQFF	TGTGCCAGCAGCCGGCCCCGGGGATACAATGAGCAGTTCTTC
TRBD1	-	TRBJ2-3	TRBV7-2	CASSLGTGTGGDTQYF	TGTGCCAGCAGCTTAGGGACGGGGACAGGGGGAGATACGCAGTATTTT
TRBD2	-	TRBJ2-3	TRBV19	CATTPLAGEGKAQYF	TGTGCCACCACACCACTAGCGGGAGAGGGGAAGGCGCAGTATTTT
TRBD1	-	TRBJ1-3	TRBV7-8	CASSSRTGTTGNTIYF	TGTGCCAGCAGCTCCCGGACAGGGACCACTGGAAACACCATATATTTT
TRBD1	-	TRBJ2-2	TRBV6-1	CASSDRGLKTGELFF	TGTGCCAGCAGTGACAGGGGGCTTAAGACCGGGGAGCTGTTTTTT
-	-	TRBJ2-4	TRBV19	CASSMAGPMTGAKNIQYF	TGTGCCAGTAGTATGGCGGGTCCCATGACCGGTGCCAAAAACATTCAGTACTTC
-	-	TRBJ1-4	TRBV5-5	CASSRGNNENLFF	TGTGCCAGCAGCCGAGGTAATAATGAAAACCTGTTTTTT
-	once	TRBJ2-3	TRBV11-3	CASNTVAYTDTQYF	TGTGCCAGCAACACGGTAGCGTACACAGATACGCAGTATTTT
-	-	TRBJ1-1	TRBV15	CATSRDNTNTEAFF	TGTGCCACCAGCAGAGACAACACGAACACTGAAGCTTTCTTT
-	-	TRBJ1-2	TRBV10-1	CASSDQGRYGYTF	TGCGCCAGCAGTGACCAGGGGCGGTATGGCTACACCTTC
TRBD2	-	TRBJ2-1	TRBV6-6	CASSTLAGVYNEQFF	TGTGCCAGCAGTACGTTAGCGGGAGTCTACAATGAGCAGTTCTTC
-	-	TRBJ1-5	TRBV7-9	CASSFSGGNQPQHF	TGTGCCAGCAGCTTTTCAGGGGGCAATCAGCCCCAGCATTTT
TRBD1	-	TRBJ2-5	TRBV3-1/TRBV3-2	CASSQSDRGSGWETQYF	TGTGCCAGCAGCCAATCGGACAGGGGGAGTGGGTGGGAGACCCAGTACTTC
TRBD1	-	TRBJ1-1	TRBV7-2	CASSFGTVNTEAFF	TGTGCCAGCAGCTTCGGGACAGTGAACACTGAAGCTTTCTTT
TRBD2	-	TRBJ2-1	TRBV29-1	CSVIEGGLAPLDEQFF	TGCAGCGTTATAGAGGGGGGACTAGCGCCGTTGGATGAGCAGTTCTTC
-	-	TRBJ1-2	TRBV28	CASSRYGYTF	TGTGCCAGCAGCAGATATGGCTACACCTTC
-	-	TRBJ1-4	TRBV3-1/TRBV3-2	CASSLWSDEKLFF	TGTGCCAGCAGCCTATGGTCGGATGAAAAACTGTTTTTT
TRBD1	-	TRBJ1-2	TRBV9	CASSVGTGSDGYTF	TGTGCCAGCAGCGTGGGGACAGGGTCGGATGGCTACACCTTC
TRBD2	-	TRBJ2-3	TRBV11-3	CASSLDGRADTDTQYF	TGTGCCAGCAGCTTAGATGGGAGGGCGGACACAGATACGCAGTATTTT
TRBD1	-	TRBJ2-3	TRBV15	CATSTRQGSSTDTQYF	TGTGCCACCAGCACCCGACAGGGCTCTAGCACAGATACGCAGTATTTT
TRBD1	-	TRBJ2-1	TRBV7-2	CASKPGTGNNEQFF	TGTGCCAGCAAGCCCGGGACAGGGAACAATGAGCAGTTCTTC
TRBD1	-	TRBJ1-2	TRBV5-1	CASSPGQGEGYTF	TGTGCCAGCAGCCCGGGACAGGGGGAAGGCTACACCTTC
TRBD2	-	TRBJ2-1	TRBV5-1	CASSFVPTSGRDEQFF	TGTGCCAGCAGCTTCGTCCCGACTAGCGGGAGGGATGAGCAGTTCTTC
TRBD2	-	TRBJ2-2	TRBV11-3	CASSFLAGGPGGELFF	TGTGCCAGCAGCTTTCTAGCGGGAGGGCCTGGCGGGGAGCTGTTTTTT
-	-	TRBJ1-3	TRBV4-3	CASSPETLQGYPSGNTIYF	TGCGCCAGCAGCCCCGAGACTTTACAGGGCTACCCTTCTGGAAACACCATATATTTT
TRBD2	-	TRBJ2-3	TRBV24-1	CATSDFGTSGTDTQYF	TGTGCCACCAGTGATTTCGGGACTAGCGGCACAGATACGCAGTATTTT
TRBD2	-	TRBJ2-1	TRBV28	CASSQGTTPYNEQFF	TGTGCCAGCAGTCAAGGGACTACCCCGTACAATGAGCAGTTCTTC
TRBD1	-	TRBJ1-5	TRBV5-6	CASSLWTGEVGQPQHF	TGTGCCAGCAGCTTGTGGACAGGGGAGGTAGGTCAGCCCCAGCATTTT
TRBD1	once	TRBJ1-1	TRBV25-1	CASSEFGTGVLAPEAFF	TGTGCCAGCAGTGAATTTGGGACAGGGGTCTTAGCCCCTGAAGCTTTCTTT
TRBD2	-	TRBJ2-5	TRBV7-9	CASTLSGRDGVTQYF	TGTGCCAGCACCCTTAGCGGGAGGGACGGAGTGACCCAGTACTTC
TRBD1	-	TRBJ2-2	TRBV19	CASSMGPGGNGELFF	TGTGCCAGTAGTATGGGCCCAGGGGGCAACGGGGAGCTGTTTTTT